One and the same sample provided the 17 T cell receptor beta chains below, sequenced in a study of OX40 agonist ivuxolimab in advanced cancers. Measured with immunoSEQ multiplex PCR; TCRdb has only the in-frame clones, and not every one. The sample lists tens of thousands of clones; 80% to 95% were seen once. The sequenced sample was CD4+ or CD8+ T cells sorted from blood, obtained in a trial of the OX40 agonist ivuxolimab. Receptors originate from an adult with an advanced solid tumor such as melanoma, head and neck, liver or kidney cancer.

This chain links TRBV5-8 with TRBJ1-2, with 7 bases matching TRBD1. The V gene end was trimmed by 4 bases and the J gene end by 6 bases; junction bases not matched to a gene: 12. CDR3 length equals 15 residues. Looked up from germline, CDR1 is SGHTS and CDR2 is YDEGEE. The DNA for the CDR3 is TGTGCCAGCAGCCGTAGAACGAGAACAGGGGATGGCTACACCTTC. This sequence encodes CASSRRTRTGDGYTF.

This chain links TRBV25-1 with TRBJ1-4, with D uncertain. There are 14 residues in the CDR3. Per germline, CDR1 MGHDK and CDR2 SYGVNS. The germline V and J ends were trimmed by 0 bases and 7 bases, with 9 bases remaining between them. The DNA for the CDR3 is TGTGCCAGCAGTGAATATGCGGGCGGTGAAAAACTGTTTTTT. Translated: CASSEYAGGEKLFF.

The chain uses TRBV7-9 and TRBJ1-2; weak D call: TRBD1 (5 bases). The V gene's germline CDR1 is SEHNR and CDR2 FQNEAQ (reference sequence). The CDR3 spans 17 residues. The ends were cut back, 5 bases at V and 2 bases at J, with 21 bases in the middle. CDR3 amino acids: CASSRRTSQKGNYGYTF. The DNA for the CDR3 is TGTGCCAGCAGCCGCAGGACCTCTCAGAAGGGGAACTATGGCTACACCTTC.

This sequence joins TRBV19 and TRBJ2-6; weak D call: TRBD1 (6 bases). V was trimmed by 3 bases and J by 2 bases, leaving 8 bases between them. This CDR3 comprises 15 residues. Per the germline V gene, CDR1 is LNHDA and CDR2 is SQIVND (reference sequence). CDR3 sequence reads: CASSISGAGANVLTF. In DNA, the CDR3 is TGTGCCAGTAGTATCTCAGGGGCTGGGGCCAACGTCCTGACTTTC.

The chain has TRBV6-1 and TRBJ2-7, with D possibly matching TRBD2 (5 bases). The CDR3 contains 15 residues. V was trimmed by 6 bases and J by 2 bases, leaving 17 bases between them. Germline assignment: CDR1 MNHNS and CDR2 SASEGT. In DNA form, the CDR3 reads TGTGCCAGCAGCGAGGGCCTTCTAGGGCCCTACGAGCAGTACGTC. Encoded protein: CASSEGLLGPYEQYV.

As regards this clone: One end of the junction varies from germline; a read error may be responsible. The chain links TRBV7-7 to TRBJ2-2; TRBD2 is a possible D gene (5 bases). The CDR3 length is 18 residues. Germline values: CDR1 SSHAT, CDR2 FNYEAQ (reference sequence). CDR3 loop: CASSQRASADLNTGELFF. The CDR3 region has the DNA TGTGCTAGCAGCCAGAGGGCGTCGGCAGACCTTAACACCGGGGAGCTGTTTTTT.

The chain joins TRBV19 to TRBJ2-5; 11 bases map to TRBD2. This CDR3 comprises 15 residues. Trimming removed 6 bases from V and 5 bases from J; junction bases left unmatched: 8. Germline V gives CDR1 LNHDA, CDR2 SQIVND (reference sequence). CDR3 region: CASRPTSGGGETQYF. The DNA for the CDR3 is TGTGCCAGTAGGCCTACTAGCGGGGGAGGGGAGACCCAGTACTTC.

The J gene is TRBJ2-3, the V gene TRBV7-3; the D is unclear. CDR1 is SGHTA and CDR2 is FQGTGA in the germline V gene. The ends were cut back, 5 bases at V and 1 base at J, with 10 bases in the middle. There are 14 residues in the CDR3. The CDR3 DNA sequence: TGTGCCAGCAGCAGAGGATCACGCACAGATACGCAGTATTTT. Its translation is CASSRGSRTDTQYF. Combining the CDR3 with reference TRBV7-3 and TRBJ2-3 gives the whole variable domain GAGVSQTPSNKVTEKGKYVELRCDPISGHTALYWYRQSLGQGPEFLIYFQGTGAADDSGLPNDRFFAVRPEGSVSTLKIQRTERGDSAVYLCASSRGSRTDTQYFGPGTRLTVL.

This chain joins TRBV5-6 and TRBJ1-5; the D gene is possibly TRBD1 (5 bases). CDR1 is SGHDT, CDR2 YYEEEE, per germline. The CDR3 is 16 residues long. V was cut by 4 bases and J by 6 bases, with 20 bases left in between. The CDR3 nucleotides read TGTGCCAGCAGCCAACTGGGCGGGACGGAGTTTCAGCCCCAGCATTTT. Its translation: CASSQLGGTEFQPQHF. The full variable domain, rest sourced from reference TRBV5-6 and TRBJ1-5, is DAGVTQSPTHLIKTRGQQVTLRCSPKSGHDTVSWYQQALGQGPQFIFQYYEEEERQRGNFPDRFSGHQFPNYSSELNVNALLLGDSALYLCASSQLGGTEFQPQHFGDGTRLSIL.

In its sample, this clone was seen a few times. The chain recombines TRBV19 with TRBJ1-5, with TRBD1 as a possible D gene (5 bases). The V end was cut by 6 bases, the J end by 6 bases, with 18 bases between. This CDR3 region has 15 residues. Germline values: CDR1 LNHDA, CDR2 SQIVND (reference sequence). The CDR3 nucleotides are TGTGCCAGTAGGATCCGGGACGAGTTGAGTCAGCCCCAGCATTTT. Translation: CASRIRDELSQPQHF.

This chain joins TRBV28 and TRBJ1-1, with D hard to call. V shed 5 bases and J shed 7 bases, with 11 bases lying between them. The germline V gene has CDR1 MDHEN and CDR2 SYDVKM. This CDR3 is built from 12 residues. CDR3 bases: TGTGCCAGCAGTAATATCGCCGGTGAAGCTTTCTTT. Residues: CASSNIAGEAFF.

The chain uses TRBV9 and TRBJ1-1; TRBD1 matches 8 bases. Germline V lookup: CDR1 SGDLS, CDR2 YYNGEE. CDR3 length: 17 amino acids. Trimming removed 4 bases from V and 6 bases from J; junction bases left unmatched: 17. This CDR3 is CASSPTSGGSSGAEAFF. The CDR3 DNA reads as TGTGCCAGCAGCCCTACTTCAGGGGGCTCCTCAGGAGCTGAAGCTTTCTTT.

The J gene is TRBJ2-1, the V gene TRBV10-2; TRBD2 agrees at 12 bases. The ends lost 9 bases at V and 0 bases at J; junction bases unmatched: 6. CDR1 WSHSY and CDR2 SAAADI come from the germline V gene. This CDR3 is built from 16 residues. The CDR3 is CARDLAGGSSYNEQFF. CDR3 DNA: TGCGCCAGGGACCTAGCGGGGGGGAGCTCCTACAATGAGCAGTTCTTC.

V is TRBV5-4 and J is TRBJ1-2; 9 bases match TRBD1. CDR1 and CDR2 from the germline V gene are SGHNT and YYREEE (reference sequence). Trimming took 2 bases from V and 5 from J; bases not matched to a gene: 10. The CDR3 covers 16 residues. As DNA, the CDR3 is TGTGCCAGCAGCTTCCGACAGGGGGGGAGTCAGTATGGCTACACCTTC. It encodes CASSFRQGGSQYGYTF.

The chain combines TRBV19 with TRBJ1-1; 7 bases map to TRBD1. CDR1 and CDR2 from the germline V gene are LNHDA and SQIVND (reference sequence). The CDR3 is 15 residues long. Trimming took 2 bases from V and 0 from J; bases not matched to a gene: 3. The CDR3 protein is CASSIRGLMNTEAFF. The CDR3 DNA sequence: TGTGCCAGTAGTATAAGGGGGCTGATGAACACTGAAGCTTTCTTT.

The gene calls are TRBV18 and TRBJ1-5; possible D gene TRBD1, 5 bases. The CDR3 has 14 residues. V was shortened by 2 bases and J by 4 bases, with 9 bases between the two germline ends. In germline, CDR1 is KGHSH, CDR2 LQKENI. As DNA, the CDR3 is TGTGCCAGCTCACCAGGGGGGGATAATCAGCCCCAGCATTTT. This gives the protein CASSPGGDNQPQHF.

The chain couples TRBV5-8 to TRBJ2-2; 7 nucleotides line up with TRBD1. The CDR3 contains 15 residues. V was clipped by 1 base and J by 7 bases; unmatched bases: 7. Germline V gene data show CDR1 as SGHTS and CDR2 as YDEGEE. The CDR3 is CASSLMKGAVGELFF. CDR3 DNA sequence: TGTGCCAGCAGCTTGATGAAGGGGGCTGTCGGGGAGCTGTTTTTT.